What follows are 22 T cell receptor beta chains derived from one specimen sequenced in a study of blood T cell repertoires in COVID-19. Assay used: immunoSEQ multiplex PCR; TCRdb lists only in-frame clones, some missing. The repertoire has 150,000 or so clones, 90% to 95% of them found once; the top ten carry around 4.6%. The material sequenced was peripheral blood. Receptor source: a woman aged 45 to 65 with acute or convalescent COVID-19.

The J gene is TRBJ2-7, the V gene TRBV7-2, with TRBD1 identical over 8 bases. V lost 3 bases, J lost 3 bases, and 4 bases stayed unmatched. The CDR3 is 14 residues long. CDR1 is SGHTA, CDR2 FQGNSA, per germline. DNA for the CDR3: TGTGCCAGCAGCTTCGGGACAGGCCGCTACGAGCAGTACTTC. Residues: CASSFGTGRYEQYF.

The chain employs TRBV28 and TRBJ1-1, with TRBD1 as a possible D gene (6 bases). This CDR3 has 16 residues. V was shortened by 3 bases and J by 2 bases, with 16 bases between the two germline ends. CDR1 is MDHEN, CDR2 SYDVKM, per germline. The CDR3 loop is CASSFPGGGLNTEAFF. DNA for the CDR3: TGTGCCAGCAGTTTCCCCGGTGGGGGCCTCAACACTGAAGCTTTCTTT. The whole variable domain, remainder taken from reference TRBV28 and TRBJ1-1, is DVKVTQSSRYLVKRTGEKVFLECVQDMDHENMFWYRQDPGLGLRLIYFSYDVKMKEKGDIPEGYSVSREKKERFSLILESASTNQTSMYLCASSFPGGGLNTEAFFGQGTRLTVV.

This clone was recorded once. V and J are TRBV5-8 and TRBJ1-4; a possible D gene is TRBD1 (6 bases). The germline V and J ends were trimmed by 5 bases and 0 bases, with 11 bases remaining between them. The CDR3 contains 15 residues. Germline assignment: CDR1 SGHTS and CDR2 YDEGEE. CDR3 region: CASSSGVTTNEKLFF. DNA of the CDR3: TGTGCCAGCAGTTCAGGGGTTACAACTAATGAAAAACTGTTTTTT.

The chain employs TRBV2 and TRBJ1-1; a possible D gene is TRBD1 (5 bases). V gave up 3 bases and J gave up 7 bases, with 12 bases separating them. This CDR3 has 13 residues. Germline-derived CDR1 and CDR2 are SNHLY and FYNNEI. The CDR3 DNA sequence: TGTGCCAGCAGTGAGGCTCTGGGACTTGAAGCTTTCTTT. As protein: CASSEALGLEAFF.

This sequence joins TRBV13 and TRBJ1-4; D remains ambiguous. CDR3 length: 13 amino acids. V lost 6 bases and J lost 1, with 6 bases in between. Germline assignment: CDR1 PRHDT and CDR2 FYEKMQ (reference sequence). CDR3 loop: CASRIGTNEKLFF. The CDR3 coding sequence is TGTGCCAGCAGGATCGGAACTAATGAAAAACTGTTTTTT.

The chain links TRBV19 to TRBJ1-5, with D maybe TRBD1 (6 bases). The CDR3 extends over 13 amino acids. CDR1 is LNHDA, CDR2 SQIVND, per germline (reference sequence). Trimming removed 9 bases at V and 3 bases at J, with 12 bases between. The CDR3 loop is CASRGAYNQPQHF. CDR3 coding DNA: TGTGCCAGCAGGGGAGCGTACAATCAGCCCCAGCATTTT.

CDR3 coding DNA: TGTGCCAGCAGTCCCCGACTAGTTGGGTACGAGCAGTACTTC. This translates into CASSPRLVGYEQYF. The chain links TRBV6-2 or TRBV6-3 to TRBJ2-7, with D possibly matching TRBD2 (6 bases). Trimming left V 5 bases short and J 4 bases short, with 15 bases between. Per the germline V gene, CDR1 is MNHEY and CDR2 is SVGEGT. The CDR3 spans 14 residues.

The V gene is TRBV6-1, the J gene TRBJ1-1; D is uncertain. Germline CDR1 reads MNHNS; CDR2 reads SASEGT. The length of the CDR3 is 12 residues. V gave up 2 bases and J gave up 10 bases, with 11 bases separating them. CDR3 bases: TGTGCCAGCAGTGAAAAGCGTGGGAGAGCTTTCTTT. Translating it yields CASSEKRGRAFF.

V gene TRBV10-3 combines with J gene TRBJ1-6; maybe TRBD1 (6 bases). The germline V and J ends were trimmed by 6 bases and 2 bases, with 14 bases remaining between them. The CDR3 totals 16 residues. Germline lookup yields CDR1 ENHRY and CDR2 SYGVKD. The CDR3 region has the DNA TGTGCCATCAGCACGGGGGGGCTACCCTATAATTCACCCCTCCACTTT. Protein product: CAISTGGLPYNSPLHF.

The chain uses TRBV9 and TRBJ1-6; D possibly corresponds to TRBD1 (6 bases). Germline CDR1 is SGDLS and CDR2 is YYNGEE. The CDR3 totals 14 residues. Trimming left V 2 bases short and J 6 bases short, with 9 bases between. Here the CDR3 DNA reads TGTGCCAGCAGCGTGAGGACAGCTAATTCACCCCTCCACTTT. Translating it yields CASSVRTANSPLHF.

The chain couples TRBV2 to TRBJ2-1; 9 bases are shared with TRBD2. V lost 4 bases and J lost 10; bases outside the gene matches: 5. This CDR3 comprises 13 residues. Germline V gene data show CDR1 as SNHLY and CDR2 as FYNNEI. The DNA of the CDR3 is TGTGCCAGCAGTGGGGCTAGCGGGATCGAGCAGTTCTTC. It specifies CASSGASGIEQFF.

The rearrangement joins TRBV25-1 to TRBJ2-1; D ambiguous. Germline CDR1 and CDR2: MGHDK and SYGVNS. The CDR3 runs to 11 residues. Between the trimmed V and J ends, which lost 1 base and 7 bases, there was a span of 2 bases. CDR3 residues: CASSESNEQFF. DNA of the CDR3: TGTGCCAGCAGTGAATCGAATGAGCAGTTCTTC.

The chain employs TRBV5-6 and TRBJ2-2; D gene uncertain. Trimming left V 0 bases short and J 2 bases short, with 8 bases between. Germline V lookup: CDR1 SGHDT, CDR2 YYEEEE. This CDR3 region has 15 residues. CDR3 sequence reads: CASSLAGANTGELFF. CDR3 DNA: TGTGCCAGCAGCTTGGCAGGTGCCAACACCGGGGAGCTGTTTTTT.

The V gene is TRBV6-5, the J gene TRBJ1-2, with 8 bases that match TRBD1. The germline V gene has CDR1 MNHEY and CDR2 SVGAGI. This CDR3 spans 13 amino acids. V gave up 7 bases and J gave up 3 bases; unmatched junction bases: 4. In DNA, the CDR3 is TGTGCCAGCATTCCGGGACAGGACTATGGCTACACCTTC. This gives the protein CASIPGQDYGYTF.

V and J are TRBV4-1 and TRBJ1-6; 9 bases match TRBD1. Germline V gene lookup returns CDR1 MGHRA and CDR2 YSYEKL. V lost 0 bases and J lost 8; bases outside the gene matches: 14. CDR3 length: 19 amino acids. CDR3 nucleotide sequence: TGCGCCAGCAGCCAAGATCTATTGCGAGGGACAGGGTATGATTCACCCCTCCACTTT. This gives the protein CASSQDLLRGTGYDSPLHF.

This rearrangement joins TRBV10-3 to TRBJ2-1; 9 bases line up with TRBD1. Trimming at V came to 5 bases and at J to 12 bases, leaving 17 bases not matched to a gene. The CDR3 covers 16 residues. Germline-derived CDR1 and CDR2 are ENHRY and SYGVKD. The CDR3 reads CAISRSWDRDPEGQFF. The CDR3 DNA follows: TGTGCCATCAGTCGTTCGTGGGACAGGGACCCTGAAGGGCAGTTCTTC.

Only one count was recorded for this clone. The rearrangement uses TRBV6-5 and TRBJ1-4; D unclear. The length of the CDR3 is 14 residues. CDR1 and CDR2 (germline): MNHEY, SVGAGI. The V end was cut by 6 bases, the J end by 2 bases, with 10 bases between. In DNA, the CDR3 is TGTGCCAGCAGAAGAGTTGTTACTAATGAAAAACTGTTTTTT. Protein product: CASRRVVTNEKLFF.

The table lists this clone with a few counts. V and J are TRBV7-9 and TRBJ2-7; TRBD1 matches at 8 bases. Per the germline V gene, CDR1 is SEHNR and CDR2 is FQNEAQ (reference sequence). V gave up 5 bases and J gave up 3 bases; unmatched junction bases: 6. The CDR3 has 14 amino acids. CDR3 in DNA: TGTGCCAGCAGCGCGAGGGACAGGAGCTACGAGCAGTACTTC. It encodes CASSARDRSYEQYF.

J is TRBJ1-5 and V is TRBV19, with 7 nucleotides matching TRBD1. V shed 5 bases and J 4 bases; nucleotides not matched to a gene: 5. This CDR3 region has 14 residues. The germline V gene has CDR1 LNHDA and CDR2 SQIVND (reference sequence). CDR3 DNA sequence: TGTGCCAGTAGTCCGCAGACAGGGAATCAGCCCCAGCATTTT. This gives the protein CASSPQTGNQPQHF.

The V call is TRBV11-2, the J call TRBJ1-4; D may be TRBD1 (5 bases). V lost 5 bases, J lost 4 bases, and 11 bases lay in between. The CDR3 is made up of 14 amino acids. Germline CDR1 reads SGHAT; CDR2 reads FQNNGV. Written as DNA, the CDR3 is TGTGCCAGCAGCGGACACTCCTTTAATGAAAAACTGTTTTTT. It yields the protein CASSGHSFNEKLFF.

The rearrangement joins TRBV19 to TRBJ2-2; TRBD2 might be the D (6 bases). V was clipped by 2 bases and J by 12 bases, with 13 bases between them. CDR3 size: 13 residues. Germline-derived CDR1 and CDR2 are LNHDA and SQIVND (reference sequence). The CDR3 sequence is CASSISGGPQLFF. CDR3 in DNA: TGTGCCAGTAGTATAAGCGGAGGGCCCCAGCTGTTTTTT.

The chain links TRBV2 to TRBJ2-5; D might be TRBD1 (5 bases). V dropped 2 bases and J dropped 4 bases, with 23 bases sitting between them. The CDR3 contains 18 residues. The germline CDR1 and CDR2 sequences are SNHLY and FYNNEI. This chain's CDR3 is CASSERGRALKIGETQYF. The CDR3 DNA sequence: TGTGCCAGCAGTGAAAGGGGCCGGGCATTAAAAATAGGAGAGACCCAGTACTTC.